The following is a T cell receptor beta chain sequence with its context. The germline gene is not matched at one end of the junction; a read error may be the cause. Germline CDR1 SGHNT, CDR2 YENEEA. The CDR3 runs 15 residues. This entry belongs to a study of blood T cell repertoires in COVID-19. Sequenced by immunoSEQ multiplex PCR; TCRdb stores in-frame clones only, minus some. Altogether 110,000 to 150,000 clones are present, roughly 85% being singletons, with the ten largest covering under 3%. The chain carries TRBV11-3 and TRBJ2-7; 8 bases align to TRBD1. The sequencing sample was made of peripheral blood. The TCR was taken from a man aged 45-60 years with acute or convalescent COVID-19. The CDR3 protein is CASRLEGGRGHEQYF. Here the CDR3 DNA reads TGTGCCAGCAGGTTAGAGGGTGGCAGGGGGCACGAGCAGTACTTC.